Listed below are T cell receptor beta chains from one sample, sequenced in a study of early T cells in non-severe SARS-CoV-2 infection. TCRdb reprocessed the 5' RACE reads via MiXCR and lists one record per CDR3 protein. In the table there are some 60,000 distinct CDR3 sequences, around 9% of which are singletons. Sequencing used whole blood. All receptors derive from an adult who was a healthcare worker with PCR-confirmed SARS-CoV-2 infection or an uninfected control (not recorded which). The CDR3 runs from the conserved cysteine through the conserved F or W. D genes are given only for firm matches. Part of the rows lack a size; the others show once, few, many or a class for expanded clones.

clone size | J gene | V gene | D gene | CDR3 protein | CDR3 DNA
many | TRBJ1-2 | TRBV9 | TRBD1 | CASSPPGTGVISGSYTF | TGTGCCAGCAGCCCTCCCGGGACAGGGGTTATTAGTGGGAGCTACACCTTC
- | TRBJ1-5 | TRBV6-6 | TRBD1 | CTSSPGQGSQPQHF | TGTACCAGCAGCCCCGGACAGGGAAGTCAGCCCCAGCATTTT
few | TRBJ1-1 | TRBV7-2 | TRBD1 | CASSLGDRGSTEAFF | TGTGCCAGCAGCTTAGGGGACAGGGGATCCACTGAAGCTTTCTTT
many | TRBJ2-7 | TRBV20-1 | - | CSATGLDYEQYF | TGCAGTGCTACTGGACTGGACTACGAGCAGTACTTC
few | TRBJ1-5 | TRBV27 | - | CASRPSGGGGNQPQHF | TGTGCCAGCAGACCCTCCGGGGGCGGAGGCAATCAGCCCCAGCATTTT
many | TRBJ1-3 | TRBV7-8 | - | CASSLSGRTDPTGNTIYF | TGTGCCAGCAGCTTATCGGGACGAACGGACCCCACTGGAAACACCATATATTTT
- | TRBJ2-7 | TRBV7-6 | - | CASSSLEAGEQYF | TGTGCCAGCAGCTCCTTGGAGGCGGGAGAGCAGTACTTC
many | TRBJ2-7 | TRBV30 | - | CAWPSVPPRKYYEQYF | TGTGCCTGGCCGTCCGTCCCGCCCCGAAAATACTACGAGCAGTACTTC
- | TRBJ2-3 | TRBV7-9 | - | CASTLGDTQYF | TGTGCCAGCACGCTAGGAGATACGCAGTATTTT
many | TRBJ2-6 | TRBV4-3 | TRBD1 | CASSQWTGAGANVLTF | TGCGCCAGCAGCCAATGGACAGGGGCTGGGGCCAACGTCCTGACTTTC
many | TRBJ2-6 | TRBV27 | - | CASSLSGANVLTF | TGTGCCAGCAGTTTATCCGGGGCCAACGTCCTGACTTTC
few | TRBJ1-1 | TRBV4-1 | - | CASSQDWATEAFF | TGCGCCAGCAGCCAAGACTGGGCCACTGAAGCTTTCTTT
many | TRBJ2-1 | TRBV7-2 | - | CASSFGEGPWGNEQFF | -
few | TRBJ1-5 | TRBV24-1 | - | CATSDSGNLQPQHF | TGTGCCACCAGTGATTCTGGCAATCTTCAGCCCCAGCATTTT
many | TRBJ2-7 | TRBV6-6 | TRBD2 | CASKSGSSYEQYF | TGTGCCAGCAAAAGCGGGAGCTCCTACGAGCAGTACTTC